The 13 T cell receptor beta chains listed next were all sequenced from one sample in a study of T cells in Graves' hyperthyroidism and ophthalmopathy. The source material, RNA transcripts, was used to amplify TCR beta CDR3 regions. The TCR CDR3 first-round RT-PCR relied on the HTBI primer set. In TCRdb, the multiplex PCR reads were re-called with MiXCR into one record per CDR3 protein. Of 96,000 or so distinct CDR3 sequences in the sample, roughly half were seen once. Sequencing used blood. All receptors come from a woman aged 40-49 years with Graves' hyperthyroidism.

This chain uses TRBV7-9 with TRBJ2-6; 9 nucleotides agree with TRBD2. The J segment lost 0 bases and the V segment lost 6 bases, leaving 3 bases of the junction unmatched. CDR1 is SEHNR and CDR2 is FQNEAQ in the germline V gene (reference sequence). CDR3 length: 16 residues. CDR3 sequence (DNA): TGTGCCAGCAGTAGCGGGAGCATCTCTGGGGCCAACGTCCTGACTTTC. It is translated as CASSSGSISGANVLTF.

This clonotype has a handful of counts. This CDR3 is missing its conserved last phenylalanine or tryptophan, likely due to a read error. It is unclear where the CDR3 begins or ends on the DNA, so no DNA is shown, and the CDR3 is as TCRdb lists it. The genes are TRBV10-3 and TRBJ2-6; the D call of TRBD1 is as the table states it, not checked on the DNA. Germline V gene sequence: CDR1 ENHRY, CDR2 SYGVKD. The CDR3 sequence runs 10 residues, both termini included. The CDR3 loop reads CAISESRDRP.

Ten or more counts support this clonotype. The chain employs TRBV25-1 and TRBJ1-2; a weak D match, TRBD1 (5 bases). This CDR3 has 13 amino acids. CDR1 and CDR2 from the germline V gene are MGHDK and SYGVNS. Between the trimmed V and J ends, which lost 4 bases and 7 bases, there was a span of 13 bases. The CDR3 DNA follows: TGTGCCAGCAGTGCCCGTTGGGGGGTTGGCTACACCTTC. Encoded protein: CASSARWGVGYTF.

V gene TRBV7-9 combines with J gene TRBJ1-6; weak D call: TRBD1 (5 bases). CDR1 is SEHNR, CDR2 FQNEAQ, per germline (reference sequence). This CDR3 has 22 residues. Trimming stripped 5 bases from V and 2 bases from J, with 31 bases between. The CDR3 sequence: CASSVPHGGVSGGDAYNSPLHF. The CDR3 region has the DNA TGTGCCAGCAGCGTACCCCACGGGGGGGTGAGCGGGGGGGACGCCTATAATTCACCCCTCCACTTT.

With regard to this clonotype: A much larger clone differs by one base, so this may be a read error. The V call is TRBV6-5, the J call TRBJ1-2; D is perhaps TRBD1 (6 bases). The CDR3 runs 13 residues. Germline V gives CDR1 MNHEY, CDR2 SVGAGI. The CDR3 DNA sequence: TGTGCCAGCAGATCCGGGACACCTTATGGCCACACCTTC. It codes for CASRSGTPYGHTF.

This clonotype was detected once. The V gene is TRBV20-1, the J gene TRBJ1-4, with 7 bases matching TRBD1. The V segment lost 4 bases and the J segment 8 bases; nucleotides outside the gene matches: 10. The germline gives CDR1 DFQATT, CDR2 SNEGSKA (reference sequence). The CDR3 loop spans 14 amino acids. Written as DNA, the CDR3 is TGCAGTGCTATTGCCGGGACAGCGGACGAAAAACTGTTTTTT. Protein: CSAIAGTADEKLFF.

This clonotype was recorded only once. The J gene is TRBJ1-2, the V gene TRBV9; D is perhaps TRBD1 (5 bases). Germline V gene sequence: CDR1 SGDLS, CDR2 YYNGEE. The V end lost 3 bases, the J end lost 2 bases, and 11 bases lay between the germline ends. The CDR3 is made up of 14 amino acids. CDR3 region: CASSAVPGNYGYTF. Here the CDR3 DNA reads TGTGCCAGCAGCGCAGTCCCAGGGAACTATGGCTACACCTTC.

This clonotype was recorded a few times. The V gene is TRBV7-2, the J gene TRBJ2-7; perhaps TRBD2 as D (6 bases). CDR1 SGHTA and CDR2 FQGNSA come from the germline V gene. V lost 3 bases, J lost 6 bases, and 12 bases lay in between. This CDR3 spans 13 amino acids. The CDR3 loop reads CASSFGRGGEQYF. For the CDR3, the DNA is TGTGCCAGCAGCTTCGGTAGGGGAGGCGAGCAGTACTTC. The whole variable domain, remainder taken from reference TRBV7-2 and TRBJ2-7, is GAGVSQSPSNKVTEKGKDVELRCDPISGHTALYWYRQSLGQGLEFLIYFQGNSAPDKSGLPSDRFSAERTGGSVSTLTIQRTQQEDSAVYLCASSFGRGGEQYFGPGTRLTVT.

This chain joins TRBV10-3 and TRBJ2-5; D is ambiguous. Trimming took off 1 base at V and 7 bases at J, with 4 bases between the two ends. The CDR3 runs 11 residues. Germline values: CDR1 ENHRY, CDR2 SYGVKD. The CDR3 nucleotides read TGTGCCATCAGTGAGTTTGGGACCCAGTACTTC. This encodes CAISEFGTQYF.

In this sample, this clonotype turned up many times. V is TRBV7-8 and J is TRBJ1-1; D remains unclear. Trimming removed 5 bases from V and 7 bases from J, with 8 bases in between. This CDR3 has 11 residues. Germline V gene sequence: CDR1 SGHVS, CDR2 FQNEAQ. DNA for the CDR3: TGTGCCAGCAGCGGGGTGGGTGAAGCTTTCTTT. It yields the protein CASSGVGEAFF. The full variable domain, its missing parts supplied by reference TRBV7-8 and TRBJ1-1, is GAGVSQSPRYKVAKRGQDVALRCDPISGHVSLFWYQQALGQGPEFLTYFQNEAQLDKSGLPSDRFFAERPEGSVSTLKIQRTQQEDSAVYLCASSGVGEAFFGQGTRLTVV.

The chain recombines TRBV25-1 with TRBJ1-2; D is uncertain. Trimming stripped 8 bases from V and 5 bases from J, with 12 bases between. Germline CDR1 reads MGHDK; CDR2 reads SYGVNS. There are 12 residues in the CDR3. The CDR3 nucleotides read TGTGCCAGCCACAAGATCGGATATGGCTACACCTTC. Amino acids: CASHKIGYGYTF.

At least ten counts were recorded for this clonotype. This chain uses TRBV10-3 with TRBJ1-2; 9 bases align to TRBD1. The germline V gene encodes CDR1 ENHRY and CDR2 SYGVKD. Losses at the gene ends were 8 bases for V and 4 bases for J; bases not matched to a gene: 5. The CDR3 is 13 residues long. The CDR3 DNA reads TGTGCCATCGACAGGGGGTACCCCTATGGCTACACCTTC. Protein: CAIDRGYPYGYTF.

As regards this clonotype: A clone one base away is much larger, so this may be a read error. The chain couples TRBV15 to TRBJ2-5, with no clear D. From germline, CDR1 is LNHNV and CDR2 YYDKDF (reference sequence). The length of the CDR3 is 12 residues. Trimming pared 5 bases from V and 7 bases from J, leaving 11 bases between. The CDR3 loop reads CATSPPMGTQYF. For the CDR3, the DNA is TGTGCCACCAGCCCGCCCATGGGGACCCAGTACTTC.